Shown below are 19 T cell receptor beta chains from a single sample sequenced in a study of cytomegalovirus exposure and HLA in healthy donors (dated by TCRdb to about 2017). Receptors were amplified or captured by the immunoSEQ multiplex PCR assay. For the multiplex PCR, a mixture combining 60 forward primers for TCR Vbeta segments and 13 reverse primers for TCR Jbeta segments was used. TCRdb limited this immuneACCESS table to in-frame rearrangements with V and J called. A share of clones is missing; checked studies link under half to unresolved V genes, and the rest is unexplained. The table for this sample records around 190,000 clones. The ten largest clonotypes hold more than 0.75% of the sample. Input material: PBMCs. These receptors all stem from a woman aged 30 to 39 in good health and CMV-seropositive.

CDR3 protein: CASSRSGRDNEQFF. CDR3 sequence (DNA): TGTGCCAGCAGCCGAAGCGGGAGGGACAATGAGCAGTTCTTC. The gene calls are TRBV11-3 and TRBJ2-1, with 10 nucleotides matching TRBD2. The CDR3 is 14 residues long. Germline V lookup: CDR1 SGHNT, CDR2 YENEEA. V trimming: 5 bases; J trimming: 5 bases; junction bases outside the gene matches: 3.

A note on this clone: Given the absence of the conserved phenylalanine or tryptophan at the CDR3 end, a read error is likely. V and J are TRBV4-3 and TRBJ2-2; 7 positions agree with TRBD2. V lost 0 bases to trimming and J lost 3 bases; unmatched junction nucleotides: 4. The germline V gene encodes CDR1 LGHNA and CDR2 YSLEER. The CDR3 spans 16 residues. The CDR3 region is CASSQEWGGDTGELFL. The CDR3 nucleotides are TGCGCCAGCAGCCAAGAGTGGGGGGGAGACACCGGGGAGCTGTTTCTT.

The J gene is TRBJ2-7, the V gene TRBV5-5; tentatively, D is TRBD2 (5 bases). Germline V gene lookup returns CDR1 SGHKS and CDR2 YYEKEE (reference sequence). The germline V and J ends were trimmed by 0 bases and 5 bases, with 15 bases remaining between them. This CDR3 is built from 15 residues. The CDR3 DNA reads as TGTGCCAGCAGCTTGGAACTAGGCTTCAGCCACGAGCAGTACTTC. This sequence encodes CASSLELGFSHEQYF.

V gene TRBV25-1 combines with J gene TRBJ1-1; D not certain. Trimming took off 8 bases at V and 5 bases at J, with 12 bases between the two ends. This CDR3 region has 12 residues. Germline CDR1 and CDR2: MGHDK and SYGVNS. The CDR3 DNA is TGTGCCAGCGGCGGTGTGCGAACTGAAGCTTTCTTT. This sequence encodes CASGGVRTEAFF. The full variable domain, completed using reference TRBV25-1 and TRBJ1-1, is EADIYQTPRYLVIGTGKKITLECSQTMGHDKMYWYQQDPGMELHLIHYSYGVNSTEKGDLSSESTVSRIRTEHFPLTLESARPSHTSQYLCASGGVRTEAFFGQGTRLTVV.

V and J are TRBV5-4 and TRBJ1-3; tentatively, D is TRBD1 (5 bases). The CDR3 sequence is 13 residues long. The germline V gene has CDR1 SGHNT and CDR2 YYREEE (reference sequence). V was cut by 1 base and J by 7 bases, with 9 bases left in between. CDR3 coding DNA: TGTGCCAGCAGCTTGAAAGGGGCGAACACCATATATTTT. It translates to CASSLKGANTIYF.

The CDR3 DNA follows: TGTGCCAGCATGTCTAGCGGGAGTCTGAACACCGGGGAGCTGTTTTTT. It specifies CASMSSGSLNTGELFF. The genes are TRBV27 and TRBJ2-2, with 10 bases matching TRBD2. V dropped 7 bases and J dropped 1; count of bases not matched to a gene: 6. The CDR3 sequence is 16 residues long. Germline V gene lookup returns CDR1 MNHEY and CDR2 SMNVEV (reference sequence).

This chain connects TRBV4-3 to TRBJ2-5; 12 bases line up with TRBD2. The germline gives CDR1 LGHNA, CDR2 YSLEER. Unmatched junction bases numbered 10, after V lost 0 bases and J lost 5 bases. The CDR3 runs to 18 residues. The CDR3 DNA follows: TGCGCCAGCAGCCAAGATGGACTAGCGGGGATCCGCGGGGAGACCCAGTACTTC. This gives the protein CASSQDGLAGIRGETQYF.

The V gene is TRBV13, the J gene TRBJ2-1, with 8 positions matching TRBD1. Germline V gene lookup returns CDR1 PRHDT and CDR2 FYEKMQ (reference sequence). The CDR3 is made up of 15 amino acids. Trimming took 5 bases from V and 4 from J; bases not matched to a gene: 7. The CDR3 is CASSRQGLKYNEQFF. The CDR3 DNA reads TGTGCCAGCAGCCGACAGGGGCTGAAGTACAATGAGCAGTTCTTC.

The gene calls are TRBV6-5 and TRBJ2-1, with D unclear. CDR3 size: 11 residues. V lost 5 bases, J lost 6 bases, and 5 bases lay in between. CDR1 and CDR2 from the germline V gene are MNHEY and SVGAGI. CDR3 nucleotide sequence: TGTGCCAGCAGTACTCTCAATGAGCAGTTCTTC. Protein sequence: CASSTLNEQFF.

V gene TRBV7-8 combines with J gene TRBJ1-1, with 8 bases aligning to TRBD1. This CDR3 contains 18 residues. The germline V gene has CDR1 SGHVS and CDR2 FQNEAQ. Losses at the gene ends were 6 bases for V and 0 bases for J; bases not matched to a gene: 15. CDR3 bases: TGTGCCAGCAGGCTCCGGACAGGGAAGGGGGGGATGAACACTGAAGCTTTCTTT. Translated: CASRLRTGKGGMNTEAFF.

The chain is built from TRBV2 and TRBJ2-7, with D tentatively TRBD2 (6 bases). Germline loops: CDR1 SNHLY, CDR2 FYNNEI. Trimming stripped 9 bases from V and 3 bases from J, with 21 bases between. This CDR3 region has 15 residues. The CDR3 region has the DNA TGTGCCAGGGGGACGGCGGGATCCGCTCTCTACGAGCAGTACTTC. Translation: CARGTAGSALYEQYF.

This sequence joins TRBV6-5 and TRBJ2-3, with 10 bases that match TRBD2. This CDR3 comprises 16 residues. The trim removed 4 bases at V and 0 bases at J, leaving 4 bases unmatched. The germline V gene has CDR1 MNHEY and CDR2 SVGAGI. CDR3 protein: CASSSGTSASTDTQYF. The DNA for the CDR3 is TGTGCCAGCAGTTCCGGGACTAGCGCCAGCACAGATACGCAGTATTTT.

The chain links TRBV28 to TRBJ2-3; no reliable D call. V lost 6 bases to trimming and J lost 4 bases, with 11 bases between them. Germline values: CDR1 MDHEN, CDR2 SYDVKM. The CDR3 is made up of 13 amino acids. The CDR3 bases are TGTGCCAGCAGACCTTCCACAGCAGATACGCAGTATTTT. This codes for CASRPSTADTQYF.

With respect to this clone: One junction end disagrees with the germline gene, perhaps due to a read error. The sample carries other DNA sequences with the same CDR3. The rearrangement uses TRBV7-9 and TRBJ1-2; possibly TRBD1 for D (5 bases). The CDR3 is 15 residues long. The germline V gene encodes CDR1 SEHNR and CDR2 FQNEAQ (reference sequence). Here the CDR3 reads CASSLADSSYYGYTF. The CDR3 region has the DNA TGTGCCAGCAGCTTGGCTGACAGCTCCTACTATGGCTACACCTTT.

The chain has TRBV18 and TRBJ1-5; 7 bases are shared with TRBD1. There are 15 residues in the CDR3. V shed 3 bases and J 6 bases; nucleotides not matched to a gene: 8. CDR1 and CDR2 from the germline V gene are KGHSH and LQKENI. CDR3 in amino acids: CASSPDRDSIQPQHF. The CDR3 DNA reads TGTGCCAGCTCACCCGACCGGGACAGTATTCAGCCCCAGCATTTT.

CDR3 protein: CSGGLDAEAFF. The CDR3 DNA sequence: TGCAGCGGGGGACTGGACGCTGAAGCTTTCTTT. This chain links TRBV29-1 with TRBJ1-1; tentatively, D is TRBD1 (5 bases). The germline CDR1 and CDR2 sequences are SQVTM and ANQGSEA. This CDR3 is built from 11 residues. V shed 7 bases and J shed 6 bases, with 12 bases lying between them.

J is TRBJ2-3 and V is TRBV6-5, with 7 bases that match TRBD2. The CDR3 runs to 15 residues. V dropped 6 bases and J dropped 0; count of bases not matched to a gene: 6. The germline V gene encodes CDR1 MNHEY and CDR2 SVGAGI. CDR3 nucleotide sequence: TGTGCCAGCAGAGCGTTTAGCGGGAGCACAGATACGCAGTATTTT. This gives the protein CASRAFSGSTDTQYF.

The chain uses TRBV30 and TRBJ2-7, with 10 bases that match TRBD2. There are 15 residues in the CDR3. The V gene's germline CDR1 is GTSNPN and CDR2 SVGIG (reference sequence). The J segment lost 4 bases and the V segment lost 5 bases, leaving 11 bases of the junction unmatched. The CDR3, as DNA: TGTGCCTGGCAAAAGGGTGATAGCGGGAGGTACGAGCAGTACTTC. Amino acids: CAWQKGDSGRYEQYF.

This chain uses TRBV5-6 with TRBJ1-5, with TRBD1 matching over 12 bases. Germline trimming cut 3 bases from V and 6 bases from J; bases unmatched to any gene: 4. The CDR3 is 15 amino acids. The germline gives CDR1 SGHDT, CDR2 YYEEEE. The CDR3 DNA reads TGTGCCAGCAGCTGGGGACAGGGGGCGGGTCAGCCCCAGCATTTT. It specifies CASSWGQGAGQPQHF.